The entry below gives a single TCR beta chain sequence along with its context. Its antigen is undetermined. These data are taken from a study of PD-1 blockade in classical Hodgkin lymphoma. Overall study results and limits: With CD4+ cells, TCR diversity rose significantly by C4D1, but not with CD8+ cells. Diversity similar to that of newly diagnosed patients was seen at baseline in complete responders. In newly diagnosed patients, baseline TCR diversity was reportedly below that of healthy donors. Possibly reflecting disease activity or prior therapy, repertoire differences have causes that remain undefined.

Produced via immunoSEQ multiplex PCR; TCRdb's table is partial and in-frame only. Of over 85,000 clones listed, about 93% are singletons. Time point noted: cycle 4 day 1 (C4D1), after more than five weeks of nivolumab. The patients all showed relapse after autologous stem cell transplantation, while their brentuximab vedotin exposure varied. The CDR3 spans 16 residues. Trimming shortened V by 5 bases and J by 5 bases, and 21 bases separated the two germline ends. The germline CDR1 and CDR2 sequences are MNHEY and SMNVEV (reference sequence). The chain links TRBV27 to TRBJ1-2, with D perhaps TRBD1 (5 bases). The sequence was collected from a human donor with classical Hodgkin lymphoma. The specimen was peripheral blood mononuclear cells (PBMCs), collected before the fourth cycle of nivolumab. CDR3 loop: CASSPLDQGIGYGYTF. CDR3 nucleotides: TGTGCCAGCAGTCCCCTCGACCAGGGTATTGGGTATGGCTACACCTTC.